This TCR beta chain was identified in a study of T cell clonotyping in hematopoietic cell transplantation (dated by TCRdb to the early 2020s). In terms of the full investigation: Pretransplant samples from recipients were collected after cytoreduction. Patient recruitment ran from late 2015 to January 2017, and follow-up continued until late 2020 or death. The study collected 120 to 150 blood samples from under 45 consecutive transplant recipients and their related donors. Summary of the overall study and its limitations: Recipient repertoires showed only a small fraction of overlap with donor repertoires, and over 95% appeared de novo at the given depth. Recipient TCR diversity fell after transplant, with pathologically expanded clonotypes rising progressively from day 30 to day 180. Broader posttransplant TCR repertoire diversity was predicted by donor and pretransplant recipient Inverse Simpson Index values. The sample size was limited, and CD4 and CD8 repertoire contributions could not be separated because cells were not sorted.

The junction shows trimming of 6 bases on V and 5 bases on J, plus 19 bases between the germline ends. The CDR3 holds 15 amino acids from the cysteine to the phenylalanine. Of all the DNA, just the CDR3 is kept, 45 bases in frame from base 1. Taken from the germline V gene (reference sequence), the CDR1 and CDR2 loops are LNHDA and SQIVND. This clone is classified as hyperexpanded (1% or more). What this receptor recognizes is not known. Nothing much larger sits one base from this clone, and base qualities are not available. The immunoSEQ assay, a bias-controlled multiplex PCR with V- and J-specific primers, was used to amplify TCR beta CDR3 regions from genomic DNA. In a second PCR step, the CDR3 amplicons were tagged with a proprietary barcode plus Illumina adapter sequences. An Illumina MiSeq instrument was used for sequencing of the CDR3 libraries. The paper's data handling went like this. Export and quality control were done with immunoSEQ Analyzer 3.0, while downstream analyses used R Bioconductor and Immunarch. Repertoire metrics were calculated using only productive rearrangements within the normalized downsampled data set. Clonotypes larger than 5 templates in the normalized cohort were defined as pathologically expanded. Repertoire diversity was measured with the Inverse Simpson Index. To capture all clonotypes, CMV-specificity analyses were performed on the non-normalized data set. TCRdb took this table from immuneACCESS and kept in-frame rearrangements with V and J called. Such tables lack part of the clones; where checked against another copy, unresolved V genes explain under half of the gap, and the rest is unexplained. That table is the source of V, J and clone size, and D and trimming were worked out from the DNA. This sample gives some 11,000 clones in total; more than 85% of them show up just once. Of the sample, less than 15% falls within the top ten clones.

Per the publication, the time point label means: recipient sample about 28 days before transplant, after cytoreduction. Recipient blood was collected about 28 days before transplant and at days 30, 100 and 180 after transplant. Nuclei Lysis Solution was used to extract genomic DNA from fresh or cryopreserved unfractionated peripheral blood mononuclear cells. Sequenced here: peripheral blood mononuclear cells, sampled before stem cell transplant. Here the chain combines TRBV19 and TRBJ1-1, and TRBD1 may be the D gene, going by 6 matching bases. The TCR was taken from a woman aged 40-49 years with acute myeloid leukemia. Some clones in this sample may be carry-over from other donors' samples. The CDR3: CASRVGGQTVTEAFF. The sequence in DNA is TGTGCCAGTAGGGTAGGCGGACAGACCGTAACTGAAGCTTTCTTT.